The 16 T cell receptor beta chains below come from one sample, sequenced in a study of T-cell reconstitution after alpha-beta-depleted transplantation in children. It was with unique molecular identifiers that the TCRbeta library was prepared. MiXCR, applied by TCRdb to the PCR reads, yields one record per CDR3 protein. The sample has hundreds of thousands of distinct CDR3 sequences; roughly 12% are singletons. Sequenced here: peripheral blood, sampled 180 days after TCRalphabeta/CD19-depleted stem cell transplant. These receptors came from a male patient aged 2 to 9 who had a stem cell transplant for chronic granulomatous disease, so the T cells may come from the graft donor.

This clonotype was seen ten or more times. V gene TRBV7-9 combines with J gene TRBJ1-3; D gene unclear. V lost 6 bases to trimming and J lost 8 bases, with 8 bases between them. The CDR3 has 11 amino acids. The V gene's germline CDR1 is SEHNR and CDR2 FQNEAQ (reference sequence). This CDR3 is CASSSSYTIYF. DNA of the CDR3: TGTGCCAGCAGTTCCTCCTACACCATATATTTT.

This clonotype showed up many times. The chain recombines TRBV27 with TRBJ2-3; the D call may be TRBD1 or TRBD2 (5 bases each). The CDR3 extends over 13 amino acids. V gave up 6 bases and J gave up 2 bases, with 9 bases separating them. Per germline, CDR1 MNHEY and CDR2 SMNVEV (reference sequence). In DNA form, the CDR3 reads TGTGCCAGCAGCCGGGACCTCACAGATACGCAGTATTTT. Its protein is CASSRDLTDTQYF.

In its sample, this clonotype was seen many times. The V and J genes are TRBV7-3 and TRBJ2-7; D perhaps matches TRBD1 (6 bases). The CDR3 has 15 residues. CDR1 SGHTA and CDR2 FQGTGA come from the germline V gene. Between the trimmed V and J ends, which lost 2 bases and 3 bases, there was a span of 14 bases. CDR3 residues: CASSLQAGALYEQYF. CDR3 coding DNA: TGTGCCAGCAGCTTACAGGCAGGGGCCCTCTACGAGCAGTACTTC.

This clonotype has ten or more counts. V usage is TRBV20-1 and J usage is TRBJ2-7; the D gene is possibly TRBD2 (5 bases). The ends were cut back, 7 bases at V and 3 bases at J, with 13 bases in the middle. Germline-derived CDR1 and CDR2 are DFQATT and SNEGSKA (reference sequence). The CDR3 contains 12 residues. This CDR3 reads CSVETNLYEQYF. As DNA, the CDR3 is TGCAGTGTCGAGACTAACCTCTACGAGCAGTACTTC.

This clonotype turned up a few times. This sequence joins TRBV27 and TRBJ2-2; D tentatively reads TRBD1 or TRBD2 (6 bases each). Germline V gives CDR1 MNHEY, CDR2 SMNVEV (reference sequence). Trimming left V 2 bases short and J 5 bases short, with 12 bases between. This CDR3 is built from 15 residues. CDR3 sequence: CASSLTGAGTGELFF. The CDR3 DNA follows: TGTGCCAGCAGTTTAACGGGGGCGGGGACCGGGGAGCTGTTTTTT.

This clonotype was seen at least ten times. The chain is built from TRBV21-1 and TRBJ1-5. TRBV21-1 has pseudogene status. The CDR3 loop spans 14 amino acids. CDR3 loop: CASSECLEIGPQHF. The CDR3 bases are TGTGCCAGCAGCGAATGCCTGGAGATAGGGCCCCAGCATTTT.

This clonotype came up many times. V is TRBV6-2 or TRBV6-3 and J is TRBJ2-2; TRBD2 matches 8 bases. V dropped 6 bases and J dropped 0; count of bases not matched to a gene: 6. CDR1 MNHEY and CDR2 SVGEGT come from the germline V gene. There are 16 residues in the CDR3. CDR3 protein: CASSRASGSNTGELFF. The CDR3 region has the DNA TGTGCCAGCAGCAGAGCTAGCGGGTCGAACACCGGGGAGCTGTTTTTT.

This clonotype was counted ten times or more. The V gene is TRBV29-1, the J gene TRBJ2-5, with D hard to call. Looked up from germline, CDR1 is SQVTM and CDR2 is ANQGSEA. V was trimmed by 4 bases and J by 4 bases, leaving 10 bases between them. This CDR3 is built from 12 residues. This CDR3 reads CSVVRVRETQYF. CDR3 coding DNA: TGCAGCGTTGTAAGGGTACGAGAGACCCAGTACTTC. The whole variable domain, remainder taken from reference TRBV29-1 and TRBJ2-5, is SAVISQKPSRDICQRGTSLTIQCQVDSQVTMMFWYRQQPGQSLTLIATANQGSEATYESGFVIDKFPISRPNLTFSTLTVSNMSPEDSSIYLCSVVRVRETQYFGPGTRLLVL.

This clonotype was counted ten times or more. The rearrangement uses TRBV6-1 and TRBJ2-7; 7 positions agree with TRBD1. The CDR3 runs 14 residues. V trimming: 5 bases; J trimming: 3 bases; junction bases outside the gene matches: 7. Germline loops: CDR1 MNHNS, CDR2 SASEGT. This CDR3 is CASSTGQQFYEQYF. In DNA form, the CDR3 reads TGTGCCAGCAGTACGGGACAGCAATTCTACGAGCAGTACTTC.

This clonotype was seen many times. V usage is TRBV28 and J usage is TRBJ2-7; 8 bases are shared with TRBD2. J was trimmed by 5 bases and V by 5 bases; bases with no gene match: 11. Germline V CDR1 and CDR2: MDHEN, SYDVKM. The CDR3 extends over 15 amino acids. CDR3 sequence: CASSTHEAGVDEQYF. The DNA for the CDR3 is TGTGCCAGCAGTACCCATGAAGCGGGAGTTGACGAGCAGTACTTC.

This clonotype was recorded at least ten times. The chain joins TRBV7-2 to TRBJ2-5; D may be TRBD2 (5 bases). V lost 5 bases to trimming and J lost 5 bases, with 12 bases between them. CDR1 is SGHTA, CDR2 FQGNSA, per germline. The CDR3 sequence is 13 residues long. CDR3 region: CASSRSGMETQYF. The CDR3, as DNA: TGTGCCAGCAGCCGAAGCGGTATGGAGACCCAGTACTTC.

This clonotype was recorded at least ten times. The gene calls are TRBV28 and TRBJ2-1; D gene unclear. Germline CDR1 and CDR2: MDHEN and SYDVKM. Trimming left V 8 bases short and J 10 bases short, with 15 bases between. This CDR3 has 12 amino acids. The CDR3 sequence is CASLRSLGEQFF. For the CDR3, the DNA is TGTGCCAGCCTGCGGTCGCTGGGGGAGCAGTTCTTC.

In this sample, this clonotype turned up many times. This CDR3 reads CATKEDITAPSYEQYF. The CDR3 bases are TGTGCCACCAAGGAGGACATCACAGCCCCGAGCTACGAGCAGTACTTC. This chain uses TRBV24-1 with TRBJ2-7, with D perhaps matching TRBD1 or TRBD2 (5 bases each). Trimming shortened V by 8 bases and J by 3 bases, and 22 bases separated the two germline ends. This CDR3 is built from 16 residues. Germline lookup yields CDR1 KGHDR and CDR2 SFDVKD.

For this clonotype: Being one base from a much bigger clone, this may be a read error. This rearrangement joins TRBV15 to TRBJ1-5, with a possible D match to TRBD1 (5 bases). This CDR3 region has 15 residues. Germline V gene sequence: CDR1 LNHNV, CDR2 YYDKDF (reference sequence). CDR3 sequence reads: CSTGTVGGGNQPQHF. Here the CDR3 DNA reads TGTTCCACTGGAACTGTGGGGGGAGGCAATCAGCCCCAGCATTTT.

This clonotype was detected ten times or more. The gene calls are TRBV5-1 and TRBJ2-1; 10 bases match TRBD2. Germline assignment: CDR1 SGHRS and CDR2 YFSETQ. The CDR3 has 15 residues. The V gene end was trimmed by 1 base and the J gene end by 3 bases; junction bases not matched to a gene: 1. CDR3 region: CASSLRTSGYNEQFF. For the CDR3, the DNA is TGCGCCAGCAGCTTGAGGACTAGCGGCTACAATGAGCAGTTCTTC.

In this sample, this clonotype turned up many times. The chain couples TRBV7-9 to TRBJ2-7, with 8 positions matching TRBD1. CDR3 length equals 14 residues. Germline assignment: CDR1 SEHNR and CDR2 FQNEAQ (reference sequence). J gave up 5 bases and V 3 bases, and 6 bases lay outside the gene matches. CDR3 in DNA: TGTGCCAGCAGCTTCACAGGGGGTTTCGACGAGCAGTACTTC. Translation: CASSFTGGFDEQYF.